The 29 T cell receptor beta chains below all came from one sample that was sequenced in a study of T-cell reconstitution after alpha-beta-depleted transplantation in children. For TCRbeta, the library was prepared with unique molecular identifiers. TCRdb used MiXCR to reprocess the PCR reads, holding one entry per CDR3 protein. Of a few hundred thousand distinct CDR3 sequences listed, 10% to 15% were seen once; the top ten hold 3.5% to 4.5%. The sequencing here drew on PBMCs, taken from the stem cell graft. All receptors come from a human donor who donated a stem cell graft to a child with Fanconi anemia.

This clonotype was seen more than once but under ten times. V and J are TRBV6-1 and TRBJ1-2; D might be TRBD1 (5 bases). Germline V lookup: CDR1 MNHNS, CDR2 SASEGT. The CDR3 has 15 residues. With 11 bases removed from V and 0 bases from J, the gap between germline ends came to 19 bases. The CDR3 bases are TGTGCCTCAAAGGAAGGCAGGGACCCTAACTATGGCTACACCTTC. Its protein is CASKEGRDPNYGYTF.

The chain links TRBV6-1 to TRBJ1-3; 9 positions match TRBD1. The CDR3 contains 14 residues. Per the germline V gene, CDR1 is MNHNS and CDR2 is SASEGT. V trimming: 8 bases; J trimming: 4 bases; junction bases outside the gene matches: 6. The CDR3 nucleotides read TGTGCCAGCGGGACAGGGTATCCGGGAAACACCATATATTTT. It is translated as CASGTGYPGNTIYF.

This chain connects TRBV11-2 to TRBJ2-2, with a tentative D call TRBD1 (6 bases). Germline assignment: CDR1 SGHAT and CDR2 FQNNGV. There are 17 residues in the CDR3. The germline V and J ends were trimmed by 5 bases and 0 bases, with 16 bases remaining between them. For the CDR3, the DNA is TGTGCCAGCAGCCCTACGATAACAGGGCCGAACACCGGGGAGCTGTTTTTT. Translated, it gives CASSPTITGPNTGELFF.

The genes are TRBV12-3 or TRBV12-4 and TRBJ1-1, with D possibly TRBD1 on 5 matching bases. The CDR3 runs 14 residues. Between the trimmed V and J ends, which lost 3 bases and 6 bases, there was a span of 14 bases. The CDR3 DNA follows: TGTGCCAGCAGTTTTCGCTCGGGGCGGGCTGAAGCTTTCTTT. It specifies CASSFRSGRAEAFF.

This sequence joins TRBV20-1 and TRBJ1-1; TRBD1 matches 9 bases. The CDR3 is 15 residues long. Germline-derived CDR1 and CDR2 are DFQATT and SNEGSKA (reference sequence). After removal of 2 bases from V and 6 bases from J, the junction contained 10 bases not matched to a gene. As DNA, the CDR3 is TGCAGTGCTAGATCTGGGACAGGGATTGGATCTGAAGCTTTCTTT. Translation gives CSARSGTGIGSEAFF.

V usage is TRBV11-2 and J usage is TRBJ2-3; D possibly corresponds to TRBD2 (7 bases). Per the germline V gene, CDR1 is SGHAT and CDR2 is FQNNGV. V was pared by 7 bases and J by 2 bases, with 16 bases between. The CDR3 extends over 15 amino acids. The CDR3 DNA follows: TGTGCCAGCACCCCGAGGGGGGGCGACACAGATACGCAGTATTTT. It is translated as CASTPRGGDTDTQYF.

This clonotype was picked up a small number of times. The V gene is TRBV12-3 or TRBV12-4, the J gene TRBJ2-1, with 8 bases that match TRBD2. The CDR3 has 13 residues. The V gene end was trimmed by 6 bases and the J gene end by 7 bases; junction bases not matched to a gene: 5. The CDR3 sequence: CASRVAGGNEQFF. In DNA, the CDR3 is TGTGCCAGCAGAGTCGCGGGGGGAAATGAGCAGTTCTTC.

There are many counts of this clonotype. This rearrangement joins TRBV12-3 or TRBV12-4 to TRBJ1-1; no clear D. Trimming took off 5 bases at V and 4 bases at J, with 17 bases between the two ends. CDR3 length: 15 residues. The CDR3 DNA sequence: TGTGCCAGCAGTATTCAAGCCGGGCGGAGCACTGAAGCTTTCTTT. The encoded protein is CASSIQAGRSTEAFF.

This clonotype has more than one count but fewer than ten. The chain links TRBV6-5 to TRBJ1-5, with 9 positions matching TRBD1. Trimming removed 7 bases from V and 6 bases from J; junction bases left unmatched: 7. The CDR3 runs to 14 residues. Germline V CDR1 and CDR2: MNHEY, SVGAGI. CDR3 residues: CASKGQGESQPQHF. The CDR3 nucleotides read TGTGCCAGCAAGGGACAGGGAGAGAGTCAGCCCCAGCATTTT.

This clonotype was recorded many times. V and J are TRBV7-9 and TRBJ2-2, with TRBD1 as a possible D gene (6 bases). The CDR3 is made up of 17 amino acids. V lost 4 bases and J 5 bases, leaving 20 bases between the germline ends. Germline values: CDR1 SEHNR, CDR2 FQNEAQ (reference sequence). The CDR3 sequence is CASSSWGQGKKTGELFF. CDR3 sequence (DNA): TGTGCCAGCAGCTCGTGGGGTCAGGGGAAAAAGACCGGGGAGCTGTTTTTT.

The chain is built from TRBV7-9 and TRBJ1-2, with 8 bases fitting TRBD1. CDR3 length: 14 amino acids. Germline trimming cut 7 bases from V and 4 bases from J; bases unmatched to any gene: 8. CDR1 and CDR2 (germline): SEHNR, FQNEAQ (reference sequence). The CDR3 coding sequence is TGTGCCAGCATCTTGGGACAGGATTCCTATGGCTACACCTTC. Translation: CASILGQDSYGYTF.

On this clonotype itself: Compared with germline, one end of the junction differs, possibly owing to a read error. This chain joins TRBV19 and TRBJ2-1, with no clear D. Looked up from germline, CDR1 is LNHDA and CDR2 is SQIVND (reference sequence). The CDR3 contains 13 residues. The CDR3 DNA sequence: TGTGCCAGTAGTCTCCAGACGTACAATGAGCAGTTTTTC. Its translation: CASSLQTYNEQFF.

The chain couples TRBV6-2 or TRBV6-3 to TRBJ1-2; D is unresolved. With 2 bases removed from V and 4 bases from J, the gap between germline ends came to 20 bases. CDR3 length: 17 amino acids. Germline V gene lookup returns CDR1 MNHEY and CDR2 SVGEGT. CDR3: CASSYRLTDGDFYGYTF. CDR3 nucleotide sequence: TGTGCCAGCAGTTACAGGTTAACGGACGGAGACTTCTATGGCTACACCTTC.

This clonotype occurred a few times. The J gene is TRBJ2-2, the V gene TRBV7-2, with D unclear. The CDR3 covers 13 residues. The V gene lost 5 bases and the J gene lost 5 bases, with 9 bases spanning the gap. Germline values: CDR1 SGHTA, CDR2 FQGNSA. The CDR3 DNA sequence: TGTGCCAGCAGCCGCAGACTGACCGGGGAGCTGTTTTTT. Protein: CASSRRLTGELFF. The variable domain in full, with the rest retrieved from reference TRBV7-2 and TRBJ2-2, is GAGVSQSPSNKVTEKGKDVELRCDPISGHTALYWYRQSLGQGLEFLIYFQGNSAPDKSGLPSDRFSAERTGGSVSTLTIQRTQQEDSAVYLCASSRRLTGELFFGEGSRLTVL.

This clonotype appeared a few times. The chain couples TRBV12-5 to TRBJ1-2; unclear D gene. The germline V and J ends were trimmed by 2 bases and 5 bases, with 15 bases remaining between them. The CDR3 contains 15 residues. Germline V gene lookup returns CDR1 LGHNT and CDR2 FRNRAP. CDR3 loop: CASGLQGIQAYGYTF. The CDR3 DNA reads TGTGCTAGTGGTTTGCAAGGGATTCAGGCGTATGGCTACACCTTC.

This clonotype was observed many times. This sequence joins TRBV28 and TRBJ1-2, with a weak D call TRBD1 (5 bases). Germline V gene data show CDR1 as MDHEN and CDR2 as SYDVKM. Trimming cost V 2 bases and J 2 bases, with 9 bases left between them. CDR3 length equals 14 residues. CDR3 sequence reads: CASSLRRENYGYTF. The CDR3, as DNA: TGTGCCAGCAGTTTACGCAGGGAGAACTATGGCTACACCTTC.

This clonotype was observed at least ten times. The CDR3 sequence: CASSQDHPDTQYF. CDR3 bases: TGCGCCAGCAGCCAAGATCATCCAGATACGCAGTATTTT. The rearrangement uses TRBV4-3 and TRBJ2-3, with D unresolved. The CDR3 extends over 13 amino acids. CDR1 and CDR2 (germline): LGHNA, YSLEER. V was shortened by 0 bases and J by 4 bases, with 5 bases between the two germline ends.

There are a few counts of this clonotype. The chain couples TRBV20-1 to TRBJ1-1; D unclear. Germline-derived CDR1 and CDR2 are DFQATT and SNEGSKA (reference sequence). This CDR3 comprises 13 residues. Trimming stripped 6 bases from V and 4 bases from J, with 15 bases between. Here the CDR3 DNA reads TGCAGTGCCGAGGAGGGCTCGGGCACTGAAGCTTTCTTT. Translating it yields CSAEEGSGTEAFF.

V is TRBV25-1 and J is TRBJ1-1, with a possible D match to TRBD1 (5 bases). V was shortened by 3 bases and J by 1 base, with 12 bases between the two germline ends. The length of the CDR3 is 15 residues. Germline CDR1 and CDR2: MGHDK and SYGVNS. In DNA, the CDR3 is TGTGCCAGCAGTGACCCCGGGACTGCGAACACTGAAGCTTTCTTT. This sequence encodes CASSDPGTANTEAFF. The full variable domain, with the rest looked up from reference TRBV25-1 and TRBJ1-1, is EADIYQTPRYLVIGTGKKITLECSQTMGHDKMYWYQQDPGMELHLIHYSYGVNSTEKGDLSSESTVSRIRTEHFPLTLESARPSHTSQYLCASSDPGTANTEAFFGQGTRLTVV.

This clonotype was found many times. The chain joins TRBV12-3 or TRBV12-4 to TRBJ1-4; TRBD1 matches at 10 bases. The V gene end was trimmed by 4 bases and the J gene end by 8 bases; junction bases not matched to a gene: 4. The CDR3 length is 14 residues. CDR3 sequence (DNA): TGTGCCAGCAGTTCGACAGGGGGCGAAGAAAAACTGTTTTTT. It yields the protein CASSSTGGEEKLFF.

The chain carries TRBV5-1 and TRBJ2-1; D gene uncertain. This CDR3 has 16 residues. Germline values: CDR1 SGHRS, CDR2 YFSETQ. V lost 7 bases to trimming and J lost 0 bases, with 17 bases between them. DNA for the CDR3: TGCGCCAGCGCTCCTTCCATCGGATTCTCCTACAATGAGCAGTTCTTC. Translating it yields CASAPSIGFSYNEQFF.

This clonotype has a handful of counts. The chain links TRBV12-3 or TRBV12-4 to TRBJ2-7; no definite D call. The CDR3 is 10 residues long. V dropped 3 bases and J dropped 7 bases, with 4 bases sitting between them. The CDR3: CASSLCEQYF. For the CDR3, the DNA is TGTGCCAGCAGTTTGTGTGAGCAGTACTTC.

This clonotype showed up many times. The V gene is TRBV29-1, the J gene TRBJ1-5, with 8 bases fitting TRBD1. Per germline, CDR1 SQVTM and CDR2 ANQGSEA. The junction had 3 bases not matched to a gene; V was cut back by 4 bases and J by 7 bases. This CDR3 comprises 12 residues. The CDR3 bases are TGCAGCGTTGCCGACAGGGGCCAGCCCCAGCATTTT. Encoded protein: CSVADRGQPQHF.

This chain uses TRBV30 with TRBJ2-7, with 7 bases identical to TRBD2. V gave up 2 bases and J gave up 3 bases; unmatched junction bases: 4. CDR3 size: 13 residues. CDR1 is GTSNPN and CDR2 is SVGIG in the germline V gene (reference sequence). The CDR3 loop is CAWSRRGYYEQYF. The CDR3 coding sequence is TGTGCCTGGAGTAGGCGGGGGTACTACGAGCAGTACTTC. Looking up the rest from reference TRBV30 and TRBJ2-7 gives the full variable domain: SQTIHQWPATLVQPVGSPLSLECTVEGTSNPNLYWYRQAAGRGLQLLFYSVGIGQISSEVPQNLSASRPQDRQFILSSKKLLLSDSGFYLCAWSRRGYYEQYFGPGTRLTVT.

The J gene is TRBJ2-3, the V gene TRBV3-1; D ambiguous. V was cut by 3 bases and J by 4 bases, with 14 bases left in between. This CDR3 has 15 amino acids. CDR1 LGHDT and CDR2 YNNKEL come from the germline V gene (reference sequence). The DNA of the CDR3 is TGTGCCAGCAGCCACCATGTCCCAAAGGCAGATACGCAGTATTTT. Its protein is CASSHHVPKADTQYF.

This clonotype was observed many times. V usage is TRBV12-3 or TRBV12-4 and J usage is TRBJ2-1; D is ambiguous. The CDR3 loop spans 14 amino acids. Trimming took 3 bases from V and 0 from J, leaving 6 bases between them. Here the CDR3 reads CASSLTPSYNEQFF. DNA of the CDR3: TGTGCCAGCAGTTTGACCCCCTCCTACAATGAGCAGTTCTTC.

This clonotype has a handful of counts. The rearrangement joins TRBV12-3 or TRBV12-4 to TRBJ1-6, with TRBD1 matching over 9 bases. With 6 bases clipped from V and 8 bases from J, the junction kept 8 bases outside the gene matches. There are 15 residues in the CDR3. The CDR3 loop reads CASSGTGTGYSPLHF. The DNA of the CDR3 is TGTGCCAGCAGCGGTACCGGGACAGGGTATTCACCCCTCCACTTT.

J is TRBJ2-5 and V is TRBV10-3; TRBD2 matches at 11 bases. CDR3 length equals 14 residues. V dropped 4 bases and J dropped 4; count of bases not matched to a gene: 2. In germline, CDR1 is ENHRY, CDR2 SYGVKD. The CDR3 protein is CAISAGTSGETQYF. The CDR3 coding sequence is TGTGCCATCAGTGCCGGGACTAGCGGAGAGACCCAGTACTTC.

This chain uses TRBV5-1 with TRBJ2-3; 8 bases map to TRBD1. The germline V gene has CDR1 SGHRS and CDR2 YFSETQ. The CDR3 covers 17 residues. Losses at the gene ends were 2 bases for V and 4 bases for J; bases not matched to a gene: 12. DNA for the CDR3: TGCGCCAGCAGCTTTGGAAGAGACAGGGGTGTTTCAGATACGCAGTATTTT. Amino acid sequence: CASSFGRDRGVSDTQYF.